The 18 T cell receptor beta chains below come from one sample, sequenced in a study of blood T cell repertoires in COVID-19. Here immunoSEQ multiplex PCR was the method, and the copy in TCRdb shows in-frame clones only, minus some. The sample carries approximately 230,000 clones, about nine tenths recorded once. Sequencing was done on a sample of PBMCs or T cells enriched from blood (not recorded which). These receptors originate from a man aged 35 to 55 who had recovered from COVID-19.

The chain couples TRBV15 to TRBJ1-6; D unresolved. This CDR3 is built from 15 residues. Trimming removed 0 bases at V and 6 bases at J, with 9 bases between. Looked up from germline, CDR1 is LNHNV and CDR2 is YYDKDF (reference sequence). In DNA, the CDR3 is TGTGCCACCAGCAGAGAGAGGAGAGTTAATTCACCCCTCCACTTT. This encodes CATSRERRVNSPLHF.

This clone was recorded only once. This CDR3 is CASSELGLIGSYEQYF. CDR3 bases: TGTGCCAGCAGTGAACTAGGCCTGATAGGCTCCTACGAGCAGTACTTC. This chain uses TRBV2 with TRBJ2-7; D unresolved. The CDR3 totals 16 residues. V lost 2 bases to trimming and J lost 0 bases, with 14 bases between them. CDR1 is SNHLY, CDR2 FYNNEI, per germline.

The CDR3 sequence is CASSLFVNEQFF. CDR3 DNA: TGTGCCAGCAGCTTGTTCGTGAATGAGCAGTTCTTC. The chain uses TRBV5-4 and TRBJ2-1; D remains ambiguous. CDR1 and CDR2 (germline): SGHNT, YYREEE (reference sequence). This CDR3 has 12 amino acids. Trimming took 1 base from V and 7 from J, leaving 6 bases between them.

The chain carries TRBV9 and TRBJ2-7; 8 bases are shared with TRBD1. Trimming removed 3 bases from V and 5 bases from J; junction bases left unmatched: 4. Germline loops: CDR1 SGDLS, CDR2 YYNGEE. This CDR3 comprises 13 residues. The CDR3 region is CASSGQQGDEQYF. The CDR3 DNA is TGTGCCAGCAGCGGTCAACAGGGGGACGAGCAGTACTTC.

This CDR3 reads CASSRGQVSSYEQYF. The CDR3 region has the DNA TGTGCCAGCAGCCGAGGGCAGGTGAGCTCCTACGAGCAGTACTTC. This sequence joins TRBV7-8 and TRBJ2-7, with D tentatively TRBD2 (5 bases). The CDR3 has 15 amino acids. V lost 5 bases and J 0 bases, leaving 14 bases between the germline ends. Germline CDR1 reads SGHVS; CDR2 reads FQNEAQ. Based on the CDR3 plus reference TRBV7-8 and TRBJ2-7, the full variable domain is GAGVSQSPRYKVAKRGQDVALRCDPISGHVSLFWYQQALGQGPEFLTYFQNEAQLDKSGLPSDRFFAERPEGSVSTLKIQRTQQEDSAVYLCASSRGQVSSYEQYFGPGTRLTVT.

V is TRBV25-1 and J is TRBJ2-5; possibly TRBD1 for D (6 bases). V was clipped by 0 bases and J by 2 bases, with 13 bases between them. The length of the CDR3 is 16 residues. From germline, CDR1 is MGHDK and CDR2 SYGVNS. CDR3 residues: CASSEYITGTQETQYF. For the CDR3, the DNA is TGTGCCAGCAGTGAATATATAACAGGGACGCAAGAGACCCAGTACTTC.

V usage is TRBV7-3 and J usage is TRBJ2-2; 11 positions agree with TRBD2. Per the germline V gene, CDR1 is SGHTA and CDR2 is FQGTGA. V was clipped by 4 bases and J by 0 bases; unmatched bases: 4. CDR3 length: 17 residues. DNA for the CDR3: TGTGCCAGCAGCTCGCCTAGCGGGGGGACGAACACCGGGGAGCTGTTTTTT. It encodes CASSSPSGGTNTGELFF.

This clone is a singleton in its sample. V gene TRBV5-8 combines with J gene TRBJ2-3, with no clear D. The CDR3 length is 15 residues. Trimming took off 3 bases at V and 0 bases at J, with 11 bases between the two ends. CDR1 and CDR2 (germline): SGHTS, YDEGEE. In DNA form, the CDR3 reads TGTGCCAGCAGCTCAGAGACACGGAGCACAGATACGCAGTATTTT. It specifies CASSSETRSTDTQYF.

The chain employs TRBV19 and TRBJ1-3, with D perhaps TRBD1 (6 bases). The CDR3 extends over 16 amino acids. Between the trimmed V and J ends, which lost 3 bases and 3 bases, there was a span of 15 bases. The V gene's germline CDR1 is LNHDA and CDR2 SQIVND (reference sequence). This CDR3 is CASSILPGAIGNTIYF. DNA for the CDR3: TGTGCCAGTAGTATTTTGCCAGGGGCCATTGGAAACACCATATATTTT.

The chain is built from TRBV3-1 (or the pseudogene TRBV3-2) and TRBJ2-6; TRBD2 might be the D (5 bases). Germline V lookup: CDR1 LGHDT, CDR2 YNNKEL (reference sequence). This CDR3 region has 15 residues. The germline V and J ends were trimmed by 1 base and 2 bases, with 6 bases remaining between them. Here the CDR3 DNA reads TGTGCCAGCAGCCAAGGTAGCGCTGGGGCCAACGTCCTGACTTTC. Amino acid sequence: CASSQGSAGANVLTF.

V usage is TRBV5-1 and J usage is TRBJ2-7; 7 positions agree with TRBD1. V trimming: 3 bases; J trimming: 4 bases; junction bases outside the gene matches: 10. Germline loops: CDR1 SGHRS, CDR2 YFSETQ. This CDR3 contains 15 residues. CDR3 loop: CASSSETGTAYEQYF. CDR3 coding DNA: TGCGCCAGCAGCTCGGAAACCGGGACAGCGTACGAGCAGTACTTC.

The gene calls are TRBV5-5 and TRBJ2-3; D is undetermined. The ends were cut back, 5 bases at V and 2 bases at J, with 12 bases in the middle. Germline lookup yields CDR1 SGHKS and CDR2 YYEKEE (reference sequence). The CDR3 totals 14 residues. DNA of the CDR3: TGTGCCAGCAGTATCCGAGAATTCACAGATACGCAGTATTTT. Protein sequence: CASSIREFTDTQYF.

The CDR3 DNA reads as TGTGCCAGCAGCTTGACTAGACAAGAGACCCAGTACTTC. It translates to CASSLTRQETQYF. The rearrangement uses TRBV5-4 and TRBJ2-5; possible D gene TRBD2, 5 bases. Germline V CDR1 and CDR2: SGHNT, YYREEE (reference sequence). CDR3 length: 13 amino acids. The V gene lost 1 base and the J gene lost 2 bases, with 6 bases spanning the gap.

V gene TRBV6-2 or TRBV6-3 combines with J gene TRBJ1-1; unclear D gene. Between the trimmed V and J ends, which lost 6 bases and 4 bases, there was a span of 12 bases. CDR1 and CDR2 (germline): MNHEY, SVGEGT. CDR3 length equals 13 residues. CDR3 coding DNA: TGTGCCAGCAGCGATCGACTGCCCACTGAAGCTTTCTTT. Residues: CASSDRLPTEAFF.

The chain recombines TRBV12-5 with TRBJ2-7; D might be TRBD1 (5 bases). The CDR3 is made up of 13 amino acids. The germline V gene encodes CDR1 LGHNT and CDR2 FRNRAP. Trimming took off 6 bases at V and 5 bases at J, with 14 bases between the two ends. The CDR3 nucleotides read TGTGCTAGTGGCCTCCCCCAGGGTGACGAGCAGTACTTC. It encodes CASGLPQGDEQYF.

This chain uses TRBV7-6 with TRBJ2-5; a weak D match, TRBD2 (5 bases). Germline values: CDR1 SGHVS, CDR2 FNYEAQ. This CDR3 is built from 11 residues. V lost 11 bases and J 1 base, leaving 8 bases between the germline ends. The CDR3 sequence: CASLAQETQYF. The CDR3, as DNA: TGTGCCTCCCTAGCCCAAGAGACCCAGTACTTC.

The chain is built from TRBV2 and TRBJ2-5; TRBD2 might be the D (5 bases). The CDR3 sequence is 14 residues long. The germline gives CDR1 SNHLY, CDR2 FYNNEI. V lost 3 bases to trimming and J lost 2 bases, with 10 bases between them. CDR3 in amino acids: CASSEIRGQETQYF. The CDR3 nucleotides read TGTGCCAGCAGTGAGATTCGGGGACAAGAGACCCAGTACTTC.

The CDR3 spells CASSLDRDPREKLFF. The CDR3 nucleotides read TGTGCCAGCAGCTTGGACAGGGACCCTAGGGAAAAACTGTTTTTT. The chain combines TRBV7-9 with TRBJ1-4, with TRBD1 matching 8 bases. The CDR3 spans 15 residues. The V segment lost 3 bases and the J segment 8 bases; nucleotides outside the gene matches: 8. CDR1 is SEHNR, CDR2 FQNEAQ, per germline (reference sequence).